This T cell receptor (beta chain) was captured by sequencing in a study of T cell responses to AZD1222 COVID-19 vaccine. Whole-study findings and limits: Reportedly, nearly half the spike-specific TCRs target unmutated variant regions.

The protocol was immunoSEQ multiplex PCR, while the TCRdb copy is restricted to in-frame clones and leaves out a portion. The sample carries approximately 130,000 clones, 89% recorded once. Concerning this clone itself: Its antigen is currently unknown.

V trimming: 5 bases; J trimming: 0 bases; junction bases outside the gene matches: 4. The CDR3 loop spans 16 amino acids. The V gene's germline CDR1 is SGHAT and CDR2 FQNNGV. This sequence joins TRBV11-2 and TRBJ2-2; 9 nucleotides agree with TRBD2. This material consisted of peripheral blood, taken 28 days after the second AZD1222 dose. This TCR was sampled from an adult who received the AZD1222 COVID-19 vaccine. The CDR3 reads CASSETSGANTGELFF. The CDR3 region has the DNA TGTGCCAGCAGCGAGACTAGCGGCGCGAACACCGGGGAGCTGTTTTTT.